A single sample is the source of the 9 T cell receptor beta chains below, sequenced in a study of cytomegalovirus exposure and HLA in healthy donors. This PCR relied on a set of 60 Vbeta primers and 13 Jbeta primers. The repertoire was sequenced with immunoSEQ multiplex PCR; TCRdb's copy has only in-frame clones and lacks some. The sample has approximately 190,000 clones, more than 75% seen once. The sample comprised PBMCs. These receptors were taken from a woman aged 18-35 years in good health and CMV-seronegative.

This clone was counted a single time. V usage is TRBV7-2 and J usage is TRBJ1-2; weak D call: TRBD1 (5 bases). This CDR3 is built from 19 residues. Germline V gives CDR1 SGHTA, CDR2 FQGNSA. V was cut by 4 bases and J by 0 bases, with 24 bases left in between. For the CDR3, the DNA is TGTGCCAGCAGCTCCCACCTTCCCCCGGGGGTACTTACTAACTATGGCTACACCTTC. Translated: CASSSHLPPGVLTNYGYTF. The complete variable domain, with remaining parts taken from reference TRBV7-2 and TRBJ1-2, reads GAGVSQSPSNKVTEKGKDVELRCDPISGHTALYWYRQSLGQGLEFLIYFQGNSAPDKSGLPSDRFSAERTGGSVSTLTIQRTQQEDSAVYLCASSSHLPPGVLTNYGYTFGSGTRLTVV.

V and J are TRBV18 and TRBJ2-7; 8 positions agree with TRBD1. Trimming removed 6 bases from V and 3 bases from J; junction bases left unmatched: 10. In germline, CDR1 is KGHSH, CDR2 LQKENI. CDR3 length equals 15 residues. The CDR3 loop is CASSPQGARGYEQYF. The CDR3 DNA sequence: TGTGCCAGCTCGCCCCAGGGGGCGCGGGGCTACGAGCAGTACTTC.

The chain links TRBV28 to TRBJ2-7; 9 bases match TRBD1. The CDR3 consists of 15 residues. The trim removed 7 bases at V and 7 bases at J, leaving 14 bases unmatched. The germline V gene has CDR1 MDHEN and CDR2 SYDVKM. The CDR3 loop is CASTPFGTGRREQYF. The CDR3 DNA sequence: TGTGCCAGCACTCCGTTTGGGACAGGGAGGAGGGAGCAGTACTTC.

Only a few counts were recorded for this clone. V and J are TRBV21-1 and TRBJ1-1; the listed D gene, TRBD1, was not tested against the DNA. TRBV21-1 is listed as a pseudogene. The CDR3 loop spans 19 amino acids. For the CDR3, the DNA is TGTGCCAGCAGCAAAGCGCAGGACAGGGAGAGTAGGATGAACACTGAAGCTTTCTTT. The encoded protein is CASSKAQDRESRMNTEAFF.

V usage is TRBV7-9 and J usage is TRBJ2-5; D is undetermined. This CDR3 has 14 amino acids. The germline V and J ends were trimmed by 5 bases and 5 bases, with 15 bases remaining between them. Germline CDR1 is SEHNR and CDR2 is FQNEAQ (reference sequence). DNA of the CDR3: TGTGCCAGCAGCGACCGCGGCGCGCAGGAGACCCAGTACTTC. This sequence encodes CASSDRGAQETQYF.

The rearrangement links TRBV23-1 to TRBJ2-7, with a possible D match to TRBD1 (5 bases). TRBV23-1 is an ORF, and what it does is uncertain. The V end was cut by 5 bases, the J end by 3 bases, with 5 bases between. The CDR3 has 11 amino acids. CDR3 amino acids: CASSRGYEQYF. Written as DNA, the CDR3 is TGCGCCAGCAGTAGGGGCTACGAGCAGTACTTC.

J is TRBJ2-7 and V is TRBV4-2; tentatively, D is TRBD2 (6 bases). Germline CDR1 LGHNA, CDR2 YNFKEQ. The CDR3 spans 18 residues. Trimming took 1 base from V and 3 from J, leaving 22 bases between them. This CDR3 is CASSQAGGASRGNYEQYF. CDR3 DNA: TGTGCCAGCAGCCAAGCTGGCGGAGCCTCTCGCGGGAACTACGAGCAGTACTTC.

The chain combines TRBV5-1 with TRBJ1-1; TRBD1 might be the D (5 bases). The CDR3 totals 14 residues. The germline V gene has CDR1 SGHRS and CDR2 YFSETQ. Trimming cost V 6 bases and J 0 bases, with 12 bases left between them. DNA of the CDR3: TGCGCCAGCAACGTGACAGCGTTGAACACTGAAGCTTTCTTT. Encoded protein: CASNVTALNTEAFF.

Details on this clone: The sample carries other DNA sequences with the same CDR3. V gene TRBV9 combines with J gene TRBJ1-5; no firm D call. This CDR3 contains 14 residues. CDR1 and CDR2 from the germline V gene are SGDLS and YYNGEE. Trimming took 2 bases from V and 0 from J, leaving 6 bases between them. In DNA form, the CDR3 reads TGTGCCAGCAGCGTCGGGTATAGCAATCAGCCCCAGCATTTT. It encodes CASSVGYSNQPQHF.